Listed below are T cell receptor beta chains from one sample, sequenced in a study of cytomegalovirus exposure and HLA in healthy donors. This table comes from immunoSEQ multiplex PCR, and its TCRdb copy is limited to in-frame clones, with some not included. The sample carries about 270,000 clones, more than 80% recorded once. Sequencing was carried out using PBMCs. Source of these receptors: a man in his forties in good health and CMV-seropositive. Each CDR3 is given with its conserved first and last residue. The D gene is left open where the match is weak. Some rows have no size entry. The others give once, few or many, or a class for an expanded clone.

CDR3aa	CDR3nt	d_gene	abundance	j_gene	v_gene
CASSLGSQGNYEQYF	TGTGCCAGCAGCTTGGGGTCCCAGGGTAACTACGAGCAGTACTTC	-	-	TRBJ2-7	TRBV5-4
CASSKGQGAGSYGYTF	TGTGCCAGCAGCAAGGGACAGGGGGCGGGAAGCTATGGCTACACCTTC	TRBD1	-	TRBJ1-2	TRBV7-3
CASSIIAGVTNEQFF	TGTGCCAGTAGTATCATAGCGGGAGTGACAAATGAGCAGTTCTTC	TRBD2	-	TRBJ2-1	TRBV19
CASSLGQGSSYEQYF	TGCGCCAGCAGCCTCGGACAGGGCAGCTCCTACGAGCAGTACTTC	TRBD1	-	TRBJ2-7	TRBV5-1
CASRTDRGRETQYF	TGTGCCAGCCGAACGGACAGGGGCCGGGAGACCCAGTACTTC	TRBD1	-	TRBJ2-5	TRBV27
CASSLVVTGQANYEQYF	TGTGCCAGCAGCTTAGTAGTGACTGGACAGGCGAACTACGAGCAGTACTTC	TRBD1	-	TRBJ2-7	TRBV7-6
CASSHVTGVTEAFF	TGTGCCAGCAGCCACGTGACAGGGGTCACTGAAGCTTTCTTT	TRBD1	few	TRBJ1-1	TRBV7-9
CASSGGGFF	TGTGCCAGCAGCGGGGGCGGGTTCTTC	-	-	TRBJ2-1	TRBV7-9
CASSSVGQDFAEQYF	TGTGCCAGCAGTTCCGTCGGACAGGATTTTGCCGAGCAGTACTTC	TRBD1	-	TRBJ2-7	TRBV27
CASSQTIAGYNEQFF	TGTGCCAGCAGCCAGACGATAGCGGGGTACAATGAGCAGTTCTTC	TRBD2	-	TRBJ2-1	TRBV4-2
CASSQARERVYEQYF	TGCGCCAGCAGCCAAGCCAGGGAGCGGGTCTACGAGCAGTACTTC	-	-	TRBJ2-7	TRBV4-3
CASSYSGGSYTEAFF	TGTGCCAGCAGTTACTCCGGGGGAAGTTACACTGAAGCTTTCTTT	-	few	TRBJ1-1	TRBV6-5
CASSLAGGAYGYTF	TGTGCCAGCAGCTTAGCTGGGGGGGCCTATGGCTACACCTTC	-	-	TRBJ1-2	TRBV7-9
CASSVPGTGARPQHF	TGTGCCAGTAGTGTGCCCGGGACAGGGGCGCGGCCCCAGCATTTT	TRBD1	-	TRBJ1-5	TRBV19
CASSTYYFGYTF	TGTGCCAGCAGCACCTATTATTTTGGCTACACCTTC	-	-	TRBJ1-2	TRBV28
CASSLPQAPYEQYF	TGTGCCAGCAGCTTGCCACAGGCCCCCTACGAGCAGTACTTC	-	-	TRBJ2-7	TRBV5-6
CASSFRNRVGNTEAFF	TGTGCCAGCAGTTTCCGGAACAGGGTTGGGAACACTGAAGCTTTCTTT	-	-	TRBJ1-1	TRBV27
CASSQRGEPGVETQYF	TGCGCCAGCAGCCAAAGGGGCGAGCCAGGGGTAGAGACCCAGTACTTC	-	-	TRBJ2-5	TRBV4-1
CASTRTEGFGELFF	TGTGCCAGCACCAGAACAGAGGGTTTCGGGGAGCTGTTTTTT	-	-	TRBJ2-2	TRBV21-1
CASSLGDRGSNQPQHF	TGTGCCAGCAGCTTAGGGGACAGGGGAAGCAATCAGCCCCAGCATTTT	TRBD1	few	TRBJ1-5	TRBV7-3
CASSLVAQPQETQYF	TGTGCCAGCAGCTTAGTGGCACAGCCTCAAGAGACCCAGTACTTC	-	once	TRBJ2-5	TRBV7-8
CASSLLGGGGNTIYF	TGTGCCAGCAGTTTATTGGGTGGGGGCGGAAACACCATATATTTT	-	-	TRBJ1-3	TRBV28
CASNYRGFPYEQYF	TGTGCCAGCAATTACAGGGGTTTCCCCTACGAGCAGTACTTC	TRBD1	-	TRBJ2-7	TRBV2
CASSTGTPRVNEQFF	TGTGCCAGCAGCACAGGGACGCCGCGGGTCAATGAGCAGTTCTTC	-	-	TRBJ2-1	TRBV27
CASRLVDEQYF	TGTGCCAGCAGACTAGTCGACGAGCAGTACTTC	-	-	TRBJ2-7	TRBV28
CASSLNRGTLYGYTF	TGTGCCAGCAGTTTAAATCGCGGCACCCTCTATGGCTACACCTTC	-	-	TRBJ1-2	TRBV28
CASSLTQRNTEAFF	TGCGCCAGCAGCCTGACTCAGAGAAACACTGAAGCTTTCTTT	-	few	TRBJ1-1	TRBV4-1
CASRGGLALGEQYF	TGCGCCAGCAGAGGGGGACTAGCGCTGGGCGAGCAGTACTTC	TRBD2	-	TRBJ2-7	TRBV5-1
CATSPRQGRHEQYF	TGTGCCACCAGCCCGAGACAGGGGAGGCACGAGCAGTACTTC	TRBD1	-	TRBJ2-7	TRBV15
CASSRRLAGEGIEQFF	TGTGCTAGCAGCCGCCGTCTAGCGGGAGAGGGAATAGAGCAGTTCTTC	TRBD2	few	TRBJ2-1	TRBV7-7